The present T cell receptor beta chain was sequenced within a study of shared clonotypes between healthy human individuals. The protocol was immunoSEQ multiplex PCR, while the TCRdb copy is restricted to in-frame clones and leaves out a portion. The table records about 480,000 clones, 79% of them present only once. The CDR3 spans 14 residues. The V gene end was trimmed by 2 bases and the J gene end by 10 bases; junction bases not matched to a gene: 7. Germline loops: CDR1 SGDLS, CDR2 YYNGEE. The sequenced sample consisted of PBMCs. The source of this sequence is a woman aged 35 to 49 in good health. Some clones in this sample may be carry-over from other donors' samples. This chain uses TRBV9 with TRBJ2-1, with 9 bases that match TRBD2. CDR3 loop: CASSVGLAIGEQFF. The DNA of the CDR3 is TGTGCCAGCAGCGTGGGACTAGCAATAGGCGAGCAGTTCTTC.